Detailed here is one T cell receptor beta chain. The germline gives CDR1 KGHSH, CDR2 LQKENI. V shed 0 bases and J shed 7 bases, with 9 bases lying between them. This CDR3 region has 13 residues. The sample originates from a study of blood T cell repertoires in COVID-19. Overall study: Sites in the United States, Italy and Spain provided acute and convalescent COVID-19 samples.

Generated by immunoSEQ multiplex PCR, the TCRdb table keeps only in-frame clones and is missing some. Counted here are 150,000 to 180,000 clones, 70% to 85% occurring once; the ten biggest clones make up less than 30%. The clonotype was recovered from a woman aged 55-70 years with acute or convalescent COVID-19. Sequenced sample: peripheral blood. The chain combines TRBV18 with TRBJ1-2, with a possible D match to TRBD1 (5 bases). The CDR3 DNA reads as TGTGCCAGCTCACCACCTATGCAGGGTGGCTACACCTTC. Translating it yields CASSPPMQGGYTF. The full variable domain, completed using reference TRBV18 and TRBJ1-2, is NAGVMQNPRHLVRRRGQEARLRCSPMKGHSHVYWYRQLPEEGLKFMVYLQKENIIDESGMPKERFSAEFPKEGPSILRIQQVVRGDSAAYFCASSPPMQGGYTFGSGTRLTVV.